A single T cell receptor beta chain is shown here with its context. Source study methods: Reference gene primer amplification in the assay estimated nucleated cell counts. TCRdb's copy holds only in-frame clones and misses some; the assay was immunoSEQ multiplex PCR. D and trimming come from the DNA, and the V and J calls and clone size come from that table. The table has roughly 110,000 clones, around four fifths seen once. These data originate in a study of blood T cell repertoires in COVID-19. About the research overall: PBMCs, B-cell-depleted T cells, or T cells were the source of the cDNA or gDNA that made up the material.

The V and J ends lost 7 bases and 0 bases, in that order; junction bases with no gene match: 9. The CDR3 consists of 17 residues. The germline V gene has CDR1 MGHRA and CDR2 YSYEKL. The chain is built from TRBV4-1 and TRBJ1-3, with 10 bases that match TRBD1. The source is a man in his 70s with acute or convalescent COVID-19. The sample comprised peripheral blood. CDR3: CASTWDRGPSSGNTIYF. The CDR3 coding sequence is TGCGCCAGCACCTGGGACAGGGGACCCAGCTCTGGAAACACCATATATTTT.